The 5 T cell receptor beta chains below were found in one sample sequenced in a study of cytomegalovirus exposure and HLA in healthy donors. The PCR was carried out with 60 Vbeta primers and 13 Jbeta primers. Generated by immunoSEQ multiplex PCR, the TCRdb table keeps only in-frame clones and is missing some. The data contain roughly 120,000 clones, 60% to 85% of them singletons. Sample: PBMCs. These receptors all stem from a woman aged 35 to 49 in good health and CMV-seropositive.

CDR3 DNA sequence: TGTGCCAGCAGCTTGGTCGGGGGGCCGTGGACCGGGGAGCTGTTTTTT. Amino acids: CASSLVGGPWTGELFF. The V gene is TRBV5-8, the J gene TRBJ2-2; a possible D gene is TRBD2 (7 bases). Germline CDR1 and CDR2: SGHTS and YDEGEE. The germline V and J ends were trimmed by 0 bases and 5 bases, with 14 bases remaining between them. The CDR3 length is 16 residues.

This clone has only a few counts. The chain combines TRBV4-2 with TRBJ2-6; no reliable D call. Trimming removed 1 base from V and 0 bases from J, with 7 bases in between. CDR1 and CDR2 from the germline V gene are LGHNA and YNFKEQ. There are 16 residues in the CDR3. DNA for the CDR3: TGTGCCAGCAGCCAAGCTGAGAGCTCTGGGGCCAACGTCCTGACTTTC. This sequence encodes CASSQAESSGANVLTF.

This clone has a handful of counts. The chain is built from TRBV4-3 and TRBJ2-2; tentatively, D is TRBD1 (6 bases). The CDR3 has 14 amino acids. Trimming took 7 bases from V and 1 from J, leaving 10 bases between them. Germline-derived CDR1 and CDR2 are LGHNA and YSLEER. Here the CDR3 DNA reads TGCGCCAGCACCCAGACAGGGAACACCGGGGAGCTGTTTTTT. It yields the protein CASTQTGNTGELFF.

A word on this clone: It may be a read error: a sequence one base away is much more abundant. CDR3 in amino acids: CASSSGETQYF. The CDR3 region has the DNA TGTGCCAGCAGCTCCGGAGAGACCCAGTACTTC. The chain couples TRBV7-3 to TRBJ2-5; D is unresolved. V shed 4 bases and J shed 4 bases, with 4 bases lying between them. CDR1 is SGHTA and CDR2 is FQGTGA in the germline V gene. The CDR3 covers 11 residues.

The gene calls are TRBV7-9 and TRBJ2-5, with 10 nucleotides matching TRBD1. The CDR3 totals 15 residues. Trimming took 3 bases from V and 5 from J; bases not matched to a gene: 6. CDR1 and CDR2 from the germline V gene are SEHNR and FQNEAQ (reference sequence). The DNA for the CDR3 is TGTGCCAGCAGCTTCCCGGGACAGGGGTGGGAGACCCAGTACTTC. This sequence encodes CASSFPGQGWETQYF.